Reported below is one T cell receptor beta chain. The data are from a study of T-cell reconstitution after alpha-beta-depleted transplantation in children. Trimming left V 8 bases short and J 8 bases short, with 21 bases between. This CDR3 comprises 13 residues. CDR1 is DFQATT, CDR2 SNEGSKA, per germline (reference sequence). It was with unique molecular identifiers that the TCRbeta library was prepared. In TCRdb, the PCR reads were re-called with MiXCR into one record per CDR3 protein. The sample consists of around 410,000 distinct CDR3 sequences, roughly a tenth of them appearing once. The chain links TRBV20-1 to TRBJ1-2, with D hard to call. The clonotype was recovered from a human donor who donated a stem cell graft to a child with acute myeloid leukemia. Sequencing used PBMCs from the stem cell graft donor, obtained from the stem cell graft. The CDR3 nucleotides read TGCAGTTCAATAGGGCCAGGTCGGGGAGGCTACACCTTC. Amino acid sequence: CSSIGPGRGGYTF.